This T cell receptor (beta chain) comes out of a study of T cells in tuberculosis. As for the study in general: T cells were selected with CD1B tetramers loaded with glucose monomycolate.

The study, taken as a whole, reports: Active tuberculosis alpha repertoires lay closer to GMM-specific TCRs than controls'. GEM motif frequencies gave over 55% accuracy; the GMM repertoire gave roughly 86%.

Concerning this clone itself: What it recognizes is unknown.

This CDR3 spans 15 amino acids. J lost 1 base, V lost 4 bases, and 7 bases had no gene match. The V gene's germline CDR1 is SGDLS and CDR2 YYNGEE. Clones were read by immunoSEQ multiplex PCR, and TCRdb kept only the in-frame ones, dropping some. Of around 22,000 clones in the sample, about 95% were seen once. The sequenced sample was PBMCs. This sequence joins TRBV9 and TRBJ2-5, with 7 bases that match TRBD2. The TCR was taken from a donor aged 10 to 29 with latent tuberculosis or without tuberculosis infection. The CDR3 DNA is TGTGCCAGCAGCTTGGGTAGCGGGCTCCAAGAGACCCAGTACTTC. Its protein product is CASSLGSGLQETQYF.